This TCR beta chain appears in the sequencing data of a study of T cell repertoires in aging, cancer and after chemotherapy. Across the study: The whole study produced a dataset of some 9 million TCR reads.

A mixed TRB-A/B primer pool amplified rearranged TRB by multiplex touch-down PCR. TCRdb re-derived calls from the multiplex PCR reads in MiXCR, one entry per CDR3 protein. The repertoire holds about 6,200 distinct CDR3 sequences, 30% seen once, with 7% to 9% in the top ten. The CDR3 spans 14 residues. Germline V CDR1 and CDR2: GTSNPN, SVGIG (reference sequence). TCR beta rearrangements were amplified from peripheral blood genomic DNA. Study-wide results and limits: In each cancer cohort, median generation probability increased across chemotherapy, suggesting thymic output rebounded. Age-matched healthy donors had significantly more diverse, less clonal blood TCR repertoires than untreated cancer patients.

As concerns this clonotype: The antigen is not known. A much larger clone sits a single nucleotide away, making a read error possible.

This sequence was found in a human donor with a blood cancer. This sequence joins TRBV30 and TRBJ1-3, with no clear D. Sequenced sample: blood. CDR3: CACLPGGSGSTIYF. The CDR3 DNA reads TGTGCCTGTCTCCCAGGCGGCTCTGGAAGCACCATATATTTT.